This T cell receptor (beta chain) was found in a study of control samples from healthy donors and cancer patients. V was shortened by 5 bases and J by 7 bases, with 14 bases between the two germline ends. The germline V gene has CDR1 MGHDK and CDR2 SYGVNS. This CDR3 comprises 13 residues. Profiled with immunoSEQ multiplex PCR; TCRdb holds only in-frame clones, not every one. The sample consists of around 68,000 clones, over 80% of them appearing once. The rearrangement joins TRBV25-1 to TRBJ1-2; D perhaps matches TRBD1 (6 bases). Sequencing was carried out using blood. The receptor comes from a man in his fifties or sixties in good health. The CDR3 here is CASSSGAGFGYTF. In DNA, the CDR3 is TGTGCCAGCAGTTCGGGGGCAGGTTTTGGCTACACCTTC.